The 30 T cell receptor beta chains listed next were all sequenced from one sample in a study of T cells in Graves' hyperthyroidism and ophthalmopathy. RNA transcripts gave rise to amplified TCR beta CDR3 regions. TCR CDR3 regions were first amplified by RT-PCR with HTBI primers. TCRdb fed the multiplex PCR reads into MiXCR, producing one record per CDR3 protein. The sample yields 300,000 to 350,000 distinct CDR3 sequences, approximately 18% seen once. Material for sequencing was blood. The receptor set was obtained from a woman in her forties or fifties with Graves' hyperthyroidism.

This clonotype came up once. Just one base apart from a much larger clone, this may be a read error. The CDR3 is CASRAGAYERYF. The CDR3 bases are TGTGCCAGCAGGGCAGGAGCCTACGAGCGGTACTTC. This rearrangement joins TRBV2 to TRBJ2-7; no definite D call. The germline CDR1 and CDR2 sequences are SNHLY and FYNNEI. CDR3 length: 12 amino acids.

This clonotype showed up many times. The V and J genes are TRBV12-3 or TRBV12-4 and TRBJ2-2; 7 nucleotides match TRBD1. The junction had 15 bases not matched to a gene; V was cut back by 6 bases and J by 8 bases. The CDR3 has 16 amino acids. The CDR3 reads CASSAGTDLRWGELFF. The CDR3, as DNA: TGTGCCAGCAGCGCCGGGACAGATTTAAGATGGGGGGAGCTGTTTTTT.

This clonotype was observed many times. The rearrangement links TRBV12-3 or TRBV12-4 to TRBJ1-1; D uncertain. CDR3 length equals 15 residues. The germline V and J ends were trimmed by 3 bases and 1 base, with 12 bases remaining between them. CDR3 sequence: CASSLGSQSNTEAFF. CDR3 bases: TGTGCCAGCAGTTTGGGGTCCCAGTCGAACACTGAAGCTTTCTTT.

This clonotype was counted between two and nine times. The rearrangement links TRBV7-9 to TRBJ2-5; D is possibly TRBD1 (6 bases). The CDR3 is 13 amino acids. V dropped 3 bases and J dropped 3 bases, with 8 bases sitting between them. Per germline, CDR1 SEHNR and CDR2 FQNEAQ (reference sequence). The CDR3 here is CASSLGTKETQYF. The CDR3 DNA is TGTGCCAGCAGCTTGGGGACAAAAGAGACCCAGTACTTC.

This clonotype was observed many times. The gene calls are TRBV5-1 and TRBJ2-5, with D possibly TRBD1 on 6 matching bases. V was trimmed by 1 base and J by 4 bases, leaving 11 bases between them. Germline V gives CDR1 SGHRS, CDR2 YFSETQ. The CDR3 contains 14 residues. The CDR3 bases are TGCGCCAGCAGCTTGTCAGGGGTGGCAGAGACCCAGTACTTC. Translated, it gives CASSLSGVAETQYF.

The chain employs TRBV5-6 and TRBJ1-1; D not resolved. Germline CDR1 and CDR2: SGHDT and YYEEEE. The CDR3 extends over 14 amino acids. The ends were cut back, 3 bases at V and 1 base at J, with 10 bases in the middle. The CDR3 coding sequence is TGTGCCAGCAGCTCGGAGCCAGAGAACACTGAAGCTTTCTTT. Translating it yields CASSSEPENTEAFF. The complete variable domain, with remaining parts taken from reference TRBV5-6 and TRBJ1-1, reads DAGVTQSPTHLIKTRGQQVTLRCSPKSGHDTVSWYQQALGQGPQFIFQYYEEEERQRGNFPDRFSGHQFPNYSSELNVNALLLGDSALYLCASSSEPENTEAFFGQGTRLTVV.

The V call is TRBV6-2 or TRBV6-3, the J call TRBJ2-7, with a weak D call TRBD1 (5 bases). The length of the CDR3 is 15 residues. V was clipped by 6 bases and J by 0 bases, with 15 bases between them. The germline V gene has CDR1 MNHEY and CDR2 SVGEGT. CDR3 residues: CASRHRLWGSYEQYV. CDR3 nucleotide sequence: TGTGCCAGCAGACACAGGCTGTGGGGCTCCTACGAGCAGTACGTC.

This clonotype came up many times. The gene calls are TRBV20-1 and TRBJ2-1; 12 nucleotides agree with TRBD2. CDR1 is DFQATT and CDR2 is SNEGSKA in the germline V gene (reference sequence). This CDR3 has 18 amino acids. Trimming at V came to 1 base and at J to 0 bases, leaving 7 bases not matched to a gene. For the CDR3, the DNA is TGCAGTGCTAGAGGACTAGCGGGGGTGCTGAGCTCCTACAATGAGCAGTTCTTC. Translating gives CSARGLAGVLSSYNEQFF.

This clonotype appeared a few times. The V gene is TRBV24-1, the J gene TRBJ1-5, with D unresolved. This CDR3 has 15 residues. Germline CDR1 and CDR2: KGHDR and SFDVKD. The V gene lost 3 bases and the J gene lost 6 bases, with 14 bases spanning the gap. This CDR3 is CATSDPREGSQPQHF. The DNA for the CDR3 is TGTGCCACCAGTGATCCAAGGGAAGGAAGTCAGCCCCAGCATTTT.

This clonotype was counted between two and nine times. J is TRBJ2-2 and V is TRBV30; D possibly uses TRBD1 or TRBD2 (5 bases each). V was shortened by 3 bases and J by 1 base, with 9 bases between the two germline ends. Germline loops: CDR1 GTSNPN, CDR2 SVGIG (reference sequence). This CDR3 has 14 residues. Here the CDR3 reads CAWRLRGNTGELFF. The CDR3 DNA sequence: TGTGCCTGGAGATTGAGGGGGAACACCGGGGAGCTGTTTTTT. Together with reference TRBV30 and TRBJ2-2, the CDR3 gives the full variable domain: SQTIHQWPATLVQPVGSPLSLECTVEGTSNPNLYWYRQAAGRGLQLLFYSVGIGQISSEVPQNLSASRPQDRQFILSSKKLLLSDSGFYLCAWRLRGNTGELFFGEGSRLTVL.

The chain is built from TRBV4-2 and TRBJ2-3, with unresolved D. This CDR3 has 14 residues. Trimming took 0 bases from V and 1 from J, leaving 5 bases between them. Germline CDR1 LGHNA, CDR2 YNFKEQ. The CDR3 loop is CASSQDWGTDTQYF. CDR3 in DNA: TGTGCCAGCAGCCAAGATTGGGGCACAGATACGCAGTATTTT.

The rearrangement uses TRBV5-4 and TRBJ1-2, with D unclear. This CDR3 contains 15 residues. CDR1 SGHNT and CDR2 YYREEE come from the germline V gene (reference sequence). Trimming cost V 0 bases and J 4 bases, with 13 bases left between them. The CDR3 DNA reads as TGTGCCAGCAGCTTGGGACCAACCGTGAGCTATGGCTACACCTTC. This gives the protein CASSLGPTVSYGYTF.

This chain links TRBV5-1 with TRBJ2-5; TRBD2 is a possible D gene (6 bases). Between the trimmed V and J ends, which lost 0 bases and 5 bases, there was a span of 14 bases. The CDR3 has 15 amino acids. CDR1 and CDR2 from the germline V gene are SGHRS and YFSETQ. The CDR3 loop is CASSLEGGALETQYF. CDR3 DNA sequence: TGCGCCAGCAGCTTGGAAGGAGGGGCGTTGGAGACCCAGTACTTC.

The rearrangement joins TRBV10-2 to TRBJ2-5; 9 bases align to TRBD1. Per germline, CDR1 WSHSY and CDR2 SAAADI. The CDR3 sequence is 13 residues long. J gave up 5 bases and V 7 bases, and 5 bases lay outside the gene matches. The CDR3 region has the DNA TGCGCCAGCACCGGACAGGGGTCCGAGACCCAGTACTTC. Its protein is CASTGQGSETQYF.

This clonotype was observed many times. The chain employs TRBV30 and TRBJ2-1, with D maybe TRBD2 (5 bases). V was pared by 5 bases and J by 2 bases, with 10 bases between. Germline V gene data show CDR1 as GTSNPN and CDR2 as SVGIG (reference sequence). The CDR3 covers 13 residues. In DNA form, the CDR3 reads TGTGCCTGGGGACGGGAAACCTACAATGAGCAGTTCTTC. Translating it yields CAWGRETYNEQFF.

V usage is TRBV30 and J usage is TRBJ2-3; D gene ambiguous. Germline V gene sequence: CDR1 GTSNPN, CDR2 SVGIG (reference sequence). The CDR3 runs to 12 residues. The V end was cut by 7 bases, the J end by 4 bases, with 12 bases between. The CDR3, as DNA: TGTGCCTCGGCCCGGGCAGCAGATACGCAGTATTTT. Its protein product is CASARAADTQYF. Full variable domain (remainder filled in from reference TRBV30 and TRBJ2-3): SQTIHQWPATLVQPVGSPLSLECTVEGTSNPNLYWYRQAAGRGLQLLFYSVGIGQISSEVPQNLSASRPQDRQFILSSKKLLLSDSGFYLCASARAADTQYFGPGTRLTVL.

This clonotype was seen many times. This chain connects TRBV27 to TRBJ2-7, with D tentatively TRBD1 (6 bases). Per germline, CDR1 MNHEY and CDR2 SMNVEV (reference sequence). Between the trimmed V and J ends, which lost 5 bases and 3 bases, there was a span of 11 bases. CDR3 length equals 13 residues. CDR3 protein: CASSPGHYYEQYF. For the CDR3, the DNA is TGTGCCAGCAGTCCGGGACACTACTACGAGCAGTACTTC.

The genes are TRBV30 and TRBJ2-3; TRBD1 agrees at 9 bases. The J segment lost 4 bases and the V segment lost 2 bases, leaving 13 bases of the junction unmatched. CDR1 GTSNPN and CDR2 SVGIG come from the germline V gene (reference sequence). The CDR3 extends over 17 amino acids. The CDR3 bases are TGTGCCTGGAGTAAGGGGGGCGACAGGGGGGAGTCAGATACGCAGTATTTT. Translation: CAWSKGGDRGESDTQYF. The full variable domain, completed using reference TRBV30 and TRBJ2-3, is SQTIHQWPATLVQPVGSPLSLECTVEGTSNPNLYWYRQAAGRGLQLLFYSVGIGQISSEVPQNLSASRPQDRQFILSSKKLLLSDSGFYLCAWSKGGDRGESDTQYFGPGTRLTVL.

The rearrangement uses TRBV6-4 and TRBJ2-7; 15 nucleotides match TRBD2. CDR3 size: 20 residues. V lost 5 bases, J lost 4 bases, and 18 bases stayed unmatched. Germline CDR1 and CDR2: MRHNA and SNTAGT. The CDR3 DNA reads as TGTGCCAGCAGTTACGCTCGAACGGGACTAGCGGGAGGTCCCATTTACGAGCAGTACTTC. Translation gives CASSYARTGLAGGPIYEQYF.

This clonotype was seen repeatedly, ten times or more. The gene calls are TRBV10-3 and TRBJ1-2; the match to TRBD1 covers 7 bases. V lost 2 bases to trimming and J lost 2 bases; unmatched junction nucleotides: 8. The CDR3 length is 16 residues. Germline CDR1 reads ENHRY; CDR2 reads SYGVKD. The CDR3 region is CAISEPRAGGNYGYTF. CDR3 nucleotide sequence: TGTGCCATCAGTGAGCCTCGGGCAGGGGGGAACTATGGCTACACCTTC.

The J gene is TRBJ2-5, the V gene TRBV10-3; D not resolved. From germline, CDR1 is ENHRY and CDR2 SYGVKD. The CDR3 is 13 amino acids. Trimming stripped 4 bases from V and 3 bases from J, with 9 bases between. The CDR3 sequence: CAISGPVKETQYF. DNA for the CDR3: TGTGCCATCAGTGGCCCCGTGAAAGAGACCCAGTACTTC.

At least ten counts were recorded for this clonotype. The rearrangement joins TRBV5-1 to TRBJ2-1, with 7 bases matching TRBD1. V gave up 1 base and J gave up 6 bases; unmatched junction bases: 1. In germline, CDR1 is SGHRS, CDR2 YFSETQ. The CDR3 covers 13 residues. In DNA form, the CDR3 reads TGCGCCAGCAGCTTGACAGGGGCCAATGAGCAGTTCTTC. Translated: CASSLTGANEQFF.

This clonotype was seen repeatedly, ten times or more. The rearrangement links TRBV2 to TRBJ2-3; D remains ambiguous. CDR1 is SNHLY and CDR2 is FYNNEI in the germline V gene. The CDR3 is 14 amino acids. V lost 7 bases to trimming and J lost 0 bases, with 11 bases between them. DNA for the CDR3: TGTGCCAGCAAGCGCGAGCAGAGCACAGATACGCAGTATTTT. It specifies CASKREQSTDTQYF.

This clonotype was seen many times. The chain has TRBV7-8 and TRBJ2-1; TRBD2 agrees at 8 bases. This CDR3 is built from 14 residues. The germline V gene has CDR1 SGHVS and CDR2 FQNEAQ. The V and J ends lost 7 bases and 7 bases, in that order; junction bases with no gene match: 9. The CDR3: CASTRLAPENEQFF. DNA of the CDR3: TGTGCCAGCACCCGACTAGCGCCAGAGAATGAGCAGTTCTTC.

V and J are TRBV2 and TRBJ1-5; no reliable D call. Germline assignment: CDR1 SNHLY and CDR2 FYNNEI. The V and J ends lost 1 base and 0 bases respectively, with 7 bases between them. This CDR3 is built from 15 residues. The CDR3, as DNA: TGTGCCAGCAGTGAAGGAGTTGGTAGCAATCAGCCCCAGCATTTT. Protein: CASSEGVGSNQPQHF.

The chain links TRBV29-1 to TRBJ1-1; tentatively, D is TRBD1 (6 bases). The ends were cut back, 7 bases at V and 2 bases at J, with 8 bases in the middle. This CDR3 has 11 amino acids. Germline V gene lookup returns CDR1 SQVTM and CDR2 ANQGSEA. Written as DNA, the CDR3 is TGCAGCGGGACAGTTAACACTGAAGCTTTCTTT. It translates to CSGTVNTEAFF. The full variable domain, completed using reference TRBV29-1 and TRBJ1-1, is SAVISQKPSRDICQRGTSLTIQCQVDSQVTMMFWYRQQPGQSLTLIATANQGSEATYESGFVIDKFPISRPNLTFSTLTVSNMSPEDSSIYLCSGTVNTEAFFGQGTRLTVV.

This clonotype was detected ten times or more. This chain connects TRBV12-3 or TRBV12-4 to TRBJ2-7, with 7 bases lining up with TRBD1. V was pared by 5 bases and J by 1 base, with 8 bases of the junction left unmatched. The CDR3 contains 15 residues. This CDR3 is CASSQGGQLSYEQYF. For the CDR3, the DNA is TGTGCCAGCAGTCAAGGGGGCCAGCTGTCCTACGAGCAGTACTTC.

This clonotype was counted only a few times. The J gene is TRBJ2-1, the V gene TRBV5-8, with TRBD1 identical over 9 bases. The CDR3 has 16 residues. With V trimmed by 0 bases and J by 7 bases, 8 bases remained unmatched. CDR1 is SGHTS, CDR2 YDEGEE, per germline. The CDR3 DNA follows: TGTGCCAGCAGCTTGGGGACAGGGGAAACTTTTAATGAGCAGTTCTTC. Protein: CASSLGTGETFNEQFF.

In this sample, this clonotype turned up many times. This rearrangement joins TRBV6-1 to TRBJ2-3; the D gene is possibly TRBD2 (7 bases). V lost 6 bases, J lost 3 bases, and 16 bases lay in between. The CDR3 is 15 residues long. CDR1 MNHNS and CDR2 SASEGT come from the germline V gene. For the CDR3, the DNA is TGTGCCAGCAGCCCGGACCGGGGGGCGACAGATACGCAGTATTTT. Encoded protein: CASSPDRGATDTQYF.

This clonotype came up many times. The V gene is TRBV12-3 or TRBV12-4, the J gene TRBJ1-5; D not resolved. The CDR3 has 14 amino acids. The V end lost 3 bases, the J end lost 4 bases, and 10 bases lay between the germline ends. The CDR3 spells CASSFSEGNQPQHF. The CDR3 DNA sequence: TGTGCCAGCAGTTTCTCTGAGGGAAATCAGCCCCAGCATTTT.